One and the same sample provided the 28 T cell receptor beta chains below, sequenced in a study of T cells in narcolepsy. TCRdb keeps only in-frame clones here, not all; method: immunoSEQ multiplex PCR. The sample holds about 32,000 clones, around 79% seen once. The sample was memory (CD45RA-) CD4+ T cells from blood. The receptor set was obtained from a human donor in good health.

The gene calls are TRBV11-3 and TRBJ2-7; 9 bases agree with TRBD1. V was pared by 0 bases and J by 5 bases, with 5 bases of the junction left unmatched. The CDR3 has 15 amino acids. Germline V gene data show CDR1 as SGHNT and CDR2 as YENEEA. The CDR3 sequence: CASSLEGTGLHEQYF. Here the CDR3 DNA reads TGTGCCAGCAGCTTAGAAGGGACAGGGCTCCACGAGCAGTACTTC.

This clone is deemed medium-sized. The chain is built from TRBV5-4 and TRBJ2-7, with 9 bases fitting TRBD1. CDR1 and CDR2 (germline): SGHNT, YYREEE (reference sequence). The CDR3 has 15 residues. The junction had 12 bases not matched to a gene; V was cut back by 4 bases and J by 7 bases. For the CDR3, the DNA is TGTGCCAGCAGCCCCCGTCCGGGACAGGGAAAAGAGCAGTACTTC. The encoded protein is CASSPRPGQGKEQYF. Together with reference TRBV5-4 and TRBJ2-7, the CDR3 gives the full variable domain: ETGVTQSPTHLIKTRGQQVTLRCSSQSGHNTVSWYQQALGQGPQFIFQYYREEENGRGNFPPRFSGLQFPNYSSELNVNALELDDSALYLCASSPRPGQGKEQYFGPGTRLTVT.

The CDR3 DNA reads TGCGCCAGCAGCTTGGTTGGGGCCGATGGCTACACCTTC. Translation: CASSLVGADGYTF. V gene TRBV5-1 combines with J gene TRBJ1-2; possible D gene TRBD1, 5 bases. Germline assignment: CDR1 SGHRS and CDR2 YFSETQ. Trimming stripped 0 bases from V and 6 bases from J, with 9 bases between. The CDR3 covers 13 residues.

V usage is TRBV30 and J usage is TRBJ1-5; D unclear. The length of the CDR3 is 14 residues. CDR1 is GTSNPN and CDR2 is SVGIG in the germline V gene (reference sequence). The V end was cut by 2 bases, the J end by 3 bases, with 11 bases between. The CDR3 coding sequence is TGTGCCTGGAGTCTCGCACAGCTCAATCAGCCCCAGCATTTT. It is translated as CAWSLAQLNQPQHF. The variable domain in full, completed from reference TRBV30 and TRBJ1-5, reads SQTIHQWPATLVQPVGSPLSLECTVEGTSNPNLYWYRQAAGRGLQLLFYSVGIGQISSEVPQNLSASRPQDRQFILSSKKLLLSDSGFYLCAWSLAQLNQPQHFGDGTRLSIL.

About this clone: A far larger clone differs by one base, so this is likely a read error. This chain joins TRBV30 and TRBJ1-5; D unresolved. The germline CDR1 and CDR2 sequences are GTSNPN and SVGIG (reference sequence). The CDR3 runs to 15 residues. V was clipped by 0 bases and J by 3 bases, with 12 bases between them. In nucleotides, the CDR3 is TGTGCCTGGAGTGTTGGGCAGTATATCAATCAGCCCCAGCATTTT. It specifies CAWSVGQYINQPQHF.

This clone was detected only once. J is TRBJ2-5 and V is TRBV5-1; 10 positions agree with TRBD2. The closer fit of TRBJ2-7 to the DNA end suggests the J call may be wrong. The V gene's germline CDR1 is SGHRS and CDR2 YFSETQ. The CDR3 totals 17 residues. In DNA, the CDR3 is TGCGCCAGCAGCTTGGGTGGACTAGCGGACCGATCCTACGAGCAGTACTTC. Its protein is CASSLGGLADRSYEQYF.

The V call is TRBV7-9, the J call TRBJ1-2; 9 positions agree with TRBD1. This CDR3 contains 16 residues. The trim removed 1 base at V and 5 bases at J, leaving 8 bases unmatched. Germline CDR1 reads SEHNR; CDR2 reads FQNEAQ (reference sequence). The CDR3 protein is CASSLGSGTGSYGYTF. The CDR3 region has the DNA TGTGCCAGCAGCTTAGGGAGTGGGACAGGGAGTTATGGCTACACCTTC.

The chain couples TRBV11-3 to TRBJ1-2; TRBD1 aligns across 9 bases. The CDR3 is 12 amino acids. V trimming: 5 bases; J trimming: 9 bases; junction bases outside the gene matches: 4. The germline gives CDR1 SGHNT, CDR2 YENEEA. DNA of the CDR3: TGTGCCAGCAGCGTCGGGACAGGGAGCTACACCTTC. It specifies CASSVGTGSYTF.

This chain joins TRBV30 and TRBJ2-3; TRBD2 aligns across 12 bases. Germline trimming cut 2 bases from V and 5 bases from J; bases unmatched to any gene: 2. The CDR3 runs to 14 residues. Germline CDR1 reads GTSNPN; CDR2 reads SVGIG (reference sequence). The CDR3 region is CAWSPGLAGDTQYF. In DNA form, the CDR3 reads TGTGCCTGGAGTCCGGGACTAGCGGGAGATACGCAGTATTTT.

The genes are TRBV21-1 and TRBJ2-7; the DNA was not used to check the table's D call, TRBD1. TRBV21-1 is a pseudogene segment. The CDR3 loop spans 15 amino acids. CDR3 region: CASPKGTGASYEQYF. The CDR3 DNA reads as TGTGCCAGCCCCAAGGGGACAGGGGCCTCCTACGAGCAGTACTTC.

This sequence joins TRBV6-1 and TRBJ1-5, with D possibly being TRBD1 (5 bases). CDR1 is MNHNS, CDR2 SASEGT, per germline. The ends were cut back, 9 bases at V and 7 bases at J, with 19 bases in the middle. The CDR3 sequence is 14 residues long. The CDR3 DNA follows: TGTGCCAGGGGGGAGGACCCCTGGGGCCAGCCCCAGCATTTT. Amino acid sequence: CARGEDPWGQPQHF.

The chain combines TRBV30 with TRBJ1-1; D is perhaps TRBD1 (5 bases). The ends were cut back, 7 bases at V and 3 bases at J, with 9 bases in the middle. Germline CDR1 and CDR2: GTSNPN and SVGIG (reference sequence). This CDR3 is 11 amino acids long. For the CDR3, the DNA is TGTGCCTCCGGGGGTTACACTGAAGCTTTCTTT. Protein sequence: CASGGYTEAFF.

The V call is TRBV7-2, the J call TRBJ2-2; 7 bases are a match to TRBD2. The CDR3 has 14 amino acids. Germline V gives CDR1 SGHTA, CDR2 FQGNSA. After removal of 4 bases from V and 7 bases from J, the junction contained 6 bases not matched to a gene. CDR3 bases: TGTGCCAGCAGCTCGGGACTACAGCTCGGGGAGCTGTTTTTT. Its protein is CASSSGLQLGELFF.

This sequence joins TRBV19 and TRBJ1-2; 9 bases fit TRBD1. The trim removed 5 bases at V and 1 base at J, leaving 5 bases unmatched. The CDR3 contains 15 residues. In germline, CDR1 is LNHDA, CDR2 SQIVND (reference sequence). The CDR3 coding sequence is TGTGCCAGTAGTCCGGGACAGGGTGTTAACTATGGCTACACCTTC. Translating gives CASSPGQGVNYGYTF. The complete variable domain, with remaining parts taken from reference TRBV19 and TRBJ1-2, reads DGGITQSPKYLFRKEGQNVTLSCEQNLNHDAMYWYRQDPGQGLRLIYYSQIVNDFQKGDIAEGYSVSREKKESFPLTVTSAQKNPTAFYLCASSPGQGVNYGYTFGSGTRLTVV.

The chain employs TRBV11-2 and TRBJ2-7; 10 bases line up with TRBD2. Trimming took 3 bases from V and 2 from J; bases not matched to a gene: 1. Germline-derived CDR1 and CDR2 are SGHAT and FQNNGV. This CDR3 has 14 residues. The CDR3 coding sequence is TGTGCCAGCAGCTTCACTAGCGGGACCTACGAGCAGTACTTC. It translates to CASSFTSGTYEQYF. The entire variable domain, with the rest obtained from reference TRBV11-2 and TRBJ2-7, is as follows: EAGVAQSPRYKIIEKRQSVAFWCNPISGHATLYWYQQILGQGPKLLIQFQNNGVVDDSQLPKDRFSAERLKGVDSTLKIQPAKLEDSAVYLCASSFTSGTYEQYFGPGTRLTVT.

This clone was detected only once. The CDR3 DNA sequence: TGCGCCAGCAGCCTGGGACAGGGTCTCAATCAGCCCCAGCATTTT. Protein product: CASSLGQGLNQPQHF. The chain is built from TRBV5-1 and TRBJ1-5, with 9 bases that match TRBD1. With V trimmed by 4 bases and J by 3 bases, 5 bases remained unmatched. The CDR3 totals 15 residues. Germline assignment: CDR1 SGHRS and CDR2 YFSETQ.

This clone was recorded once. This rearrangement joins TRBV20-1 to TRBJ1-3; D unclear. CDR1 and CDR2 from the germline V gene are DFQATT and SNEGSKA (reference sequence). CDR3 length: 11 amino acids. Trimming took off 5 bases at V and 4 bases at J, with 6 bases between the two ends. The CDR3: CSAERGNTIYF. The CDR3 coding sequence is TGCAGTGCTGAACGAGGAAACACCATATATTTT.

The chain joins TRBV5-8 to TRBJ2-7; no clear D. CDR1 is SGHTS and CDR2 is YDEGEE in the germline V gene. The CDR3 length is 14 residues. Trimming removed 8 bases from V and 2 bases from J, with 17 bases in between. CDR3 bases: TGTGCCAGAATTGGGTTAGCTCACCCCTACGAGCAGTACTTC. Its protein is CARIGLAHPYEQYF.

V and J are TRBV19 and TRBJ2-7; the D is unclear. The CDR3 covers 15 residues. Trimming removed 3 bases at V and 3 bases at J, with 15 bases between. Germline CDR1 LNHDA, CDR2 SQIVND (reference sequence). The CDR3 region is CASSMGPGGYYEQYF. In nucleotides, the CDR3 is TGTGCCAGTAGTATGGGCCCCGGCGGATACTACGAGCAGTACTTC.

V usage is TRBV6-5 and J usage is TRBJ2-1; D remains ambiguous. Trimming shortened V by 7 bases and J by 9 bases, and 10 bases separated the two germline ends. From germline, CDR1 is MNHEY and CDR2 SVGAGI. The length of the CDR3 is 11 residues. The CDR3 loop reads CASTNLGEQFF. As DNA, the CDR3 is TGTGCCAGCACCAACCTCGGTGAGCAGTTCTTC.

V gene TRBV15 combines with J gene TRBJ1-1; 7 bases fit TRBD1. J was trimmed by 10 bases and V by 2 bases; bases with no gene match: 7. CDR3 length equals 13 residues. Germline CDR1 LNHNV, CDR2 YYDKDF (reference sequence). The CDR3 sequence: CATSRSEQGRAFF. In nucleotides, the CDR3 is TGTGCCACCAGCAGAAGCGAACAGGGGAGAGCTTTCTTT. The full variable domain, its missing parts supplied by reference TRBV15 and TRBJ1-1, is DAMVIQNPRYQVTQFGKPVTLSCSQTLNHNVMYWYQQKSSQAPKLLFHYYDKDFNNEADTPDNFQSRRPNTSFCFLDIRSPGLGDTAMYLCATSRSEQGRAFFGQGTRLTVV.

The chain is built from TRBV7-8 and TRBJ2-3; D tentatively fits TRBD1 or TRBD2 (5 bases each). Germline V gene lookup returns CDR1 SGHVS and CDR2 FQNEAQ. Trimming took off 6 bases at V and 3 bases at J, with 10 bases between the two ends. CDR3 size: 13 residues. As DNA, the CDR3 is TGTGCCAGCAGAGCCTGGGGGACAGATACGCAGTATTTT. Translating it yields CASRAWGTDTQYF.

This clone was seen a handful of times. The chain uses TRBV7-9 and TRBJ2-5; 12 bases match TRBD2. Germline assignment: CDR1 SEHNR and CDR2 FQNEAQ (reference sequence). After removal of 5 bases from V and 2 bases from J, the junction contained 6 bases not matched to a gene. The CDR3 loop spans 16 amino acids. The CDR3 is CASSGLAGGGQETQYF. The CDR3 DNA sequence: TGTGCCAGCAGCGGGCTAGCGGGAGGGGGGCAAGAGACCCAGTACTTC.

This clone has just one count. The rearrangement uses TRBV29-1 and TRBJ2-7; possible D gene TRBD2, 6 bases. CDR3 length equals 15 residues. Between the trimmed V and J ends, which lost 2 bases and 3 bases, there was a span of 17 bases. CDR1 is SQVTM and CDR2 is ANQGSEA in the germline V gene. The CDR3 sequence: CSVEYGGSGVYEQYF. Here the CDR3 DNA reads TGCAGCGTTGAATACGGCGGTTCGGGGGTCTACGAGCAGTACTTC.

This clone was seen more than once but under ten times. The V gene is TRBV11-2, the J gene TRBJ1-1; D is perhaps TRBD1 (5 bases). The V gene's germline CDR1 is SGHAT and CDR2 FQNNGV. The CDR3 is made up of 13 amino acids. V gave up 2 bases and J gave up 5 bases, with 9 bases separating them. The CDR3 is CASSLSGGTEAFF. The CDR3, as DNA: TGTGCCAGCAGCTTATCCGGGGGAACTGAAGCTTTCTTT.

The genes are TRBV14 and TRBJ2-3; D unclear. Between the trimmed V and J ends, which lost 4 bases and 1 base, there was a span of 9 bases. Germline loops: CDR1 SGHDN, CDR2 FVKESK. The CDR3 has 14 amino acids. The CDR3 sequence is CASSLRIRTDTQYF. CDR3 nucleotides: TGTGCCAGCAGCCTCCGGATACGCACAGATACGCAGTATTTT.

This chain uses TRBV12-5 with TRBJ2-2, with 7 bases lining up with TRBD1. CDR1 is LGHNT and CDR2 is FRNRAP in the germline V gene. CDR3 length equals 15 residues. V shed 1 base, J shed 5 bases, and the junction held 4 bases outside the gene matches. The CDR3: CASGLGTGETGELFF. CDR3 sequence (DNA): TGTGCTAGTGGTTTGGGTACAGGGGAAACCGGGGAGCTGTTTTTT.

V and J are TRBV29-1 and TRBJ1-4, with D tentatively TRBD1 (5 bases). In germline, CDR1 is SQVTM, CDR2 ANQGSEA. The CDR3 loop spans 12 amino acids. V was trimmed by 4 bases and J by 5 bases, leaving 8 bases between them. The CDR3 loop is CSVGGGNEKLFF. CDR3 bases: TGCAGCGTTGGTGGGGGGAATGAAAAACTGTTTTTT.